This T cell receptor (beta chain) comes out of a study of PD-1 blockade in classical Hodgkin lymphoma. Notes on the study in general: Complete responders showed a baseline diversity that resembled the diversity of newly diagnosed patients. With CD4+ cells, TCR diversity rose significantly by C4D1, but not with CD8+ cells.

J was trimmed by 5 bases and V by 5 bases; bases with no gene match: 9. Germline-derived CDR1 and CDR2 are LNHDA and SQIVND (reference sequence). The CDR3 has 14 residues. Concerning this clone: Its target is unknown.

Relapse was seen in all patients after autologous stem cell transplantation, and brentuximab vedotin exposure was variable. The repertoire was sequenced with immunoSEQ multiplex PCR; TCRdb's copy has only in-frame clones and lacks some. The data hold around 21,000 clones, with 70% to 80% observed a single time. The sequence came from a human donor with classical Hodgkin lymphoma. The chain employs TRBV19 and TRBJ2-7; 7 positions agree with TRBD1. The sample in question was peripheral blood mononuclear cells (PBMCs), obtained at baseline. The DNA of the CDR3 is TGTGCCAGTAGTCCCCGACAGGGTATGAACGAGCAGTACTTC. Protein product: CASSPRQGMNEQYF.